The 23 T cell receptor beta chains below come from one sample, sequenced in a study of shared clonotypes between healthy human individuals. Assay: immunoSEQ multiplex PCR; the TCRdb copy retains only in-frame clones and omits some. The sample lists about half a million clones, 70% to 85% occurring once. The sample comprised PBMCs. Every receptor here comes from a woman aged 40-49 years in good health. Some clones in this sample may be carry-over from other donors' samples.

The V and J genes are TRBV6-1 and TRBJ2-1, with 7 bases identical to TRBD2. This CDR3 spans 15 amino acids. Germline V CDR1 and CDR2: MNHNS, SASEGT. V dropped 4 bases and J dropped 0; count of bases not matched to a gene: 3. The CDR3 reads CASSAIAGSYNEQFF. The CDR3 DNA follows: TGTGCCAGCAGTGCCATAGCGGGCTCCTACAATGAGCAGTTCTTC.

This rearrangement joins TRBV9 to TRBJ2-2, with 9 bases matching TRBD2. The CDR3 is made up of 17 amino acids. V shed 4 bases and J 3 bases; nucleotides not matched to a gene: 10. Per germline, CDR1 SGDLS and CDR2 YYNGEE. As DNA, the CDR3 is TGTGCCAGCAGCTCCGAGACCGGGACTAGCTACACCGGGGAGCTGTTTTTT. Residues: CASSSETGTSYTGELFF.

V usage is TRBV28 and J usage is TRBJ1-5; D is unresolved. The CDR3 extends over 14 amino acids. CDR1 and CDR2 from the germline V gene are MDHEN and SYDVKM. With 5 bases removed from V and 7 bases from J, the gap between germline ends came to 15 bases. This CDR3 reads CASSRVEGEQPQHF. Written as DNA, the CDR3 is TGTGCCAGCAGTCGAGTCGAGGGAGAGCAGCCCCAGCATTTT.

This clone was seen only once. This sequence joins TRBV5-5 and TRBJ2-1; 14 nucleotides match TRBD2. Germline CDR1 and CDR2: SGHKS and YYEKEE (reference sequence). CDR3 length: 15 residues. After removal of 3 bases from V and 6 bases from J, the junction contained 2 bases not matched to a gene. CDR3 coding DNA: TGTGCCAGCAGCTCGGGACTAGCGGGAGCCAATGAGCAGTTCTTC. Residues: CASSSGLAGANEQFF.

This clone was observed a single time. V and J are TRBV7-3 and TRBJ2-1, with a weak D call TRBD1 (6 bases). The ends were cut back, 2 bases at V and 12 bases at J, with 14 bases in the middle. The CDR3 contains 13 residues. Germline V lookup: CDR1 SGHTA, CDR2 FQGTGA. CDR3 sequence reads: CASSLGLDRTQFF. DNA of the CDR3: TGTGCCAGCAGCTTAGGGCTGGACAGAACGCAGTTCTTC.

V usage is TRBV6-1 and J usage is TRBJ2-7; a possible D gene is TRBD2 (6 bases). The CDR3 extends over 14 amino acids. The germline CDR1 and CDR2 sequences are MNHNS and SASEGT. Trimming removed 6 bases from V and 4 bases from J, with 16 bases in between. In DNA, the CDR3 is TGTGCCAGCAGCGTGGGACTTGGTCCTTACGAGCAGTACTTC. This gives the protein CASSVGLGPYEQYF.

V and J are TRBV7-2 and TRBJ2-4; D ambiguous. This CDR3 region has 13 residues. V lost 4 bases, J lost 5 bases, and 9 bases lay in between. CDR1 and CDR2 (germline): SGHTA, FQGNSA. In nucleotides, the CDR3 is TGTGCCAGCAGCTACCCTTTCCAAAACATTCAGTACTTC. Translation: CASSYPFQNIQYF.

This chain joins TRBV30 and TRBJ1-6; 7 bases agree with TRBD1. CDR1 GTSNPN and CDR2 SVGIG come from the germline V gene (reference sequence). The CDR3 is made up of 15 amino acids. Germline trimming cut 3 bases from V and 5 bases from J; bases unmatched to any gene: 7. The CDR3 here is CAWSRRQGNNSPLHF. The CDR3 nucleotides are TGTGCCTGGAGCCGACGACAGGGCAATAATTCACCCCTCCACTTT.

V and J are TRBV2 and TRBJ2-1; D gene ambiguous. The germline V gene has CDR1 SNHLY and CDR2 FYNNEI. The CDR3 runs to 12 residues. Deletions cut 8 bases from V and 3 bases from J, with 8 bases between. As DNA, the CDR3 is TGTGCCAGCGGGTGGGACTACAATGAGCAGTTCTTC. Protein sequence: CASGWDYNEQFF.

V is TRBV5-1 and J is TRBJ2-7, with TRBD1 identical over 7 bases. V lost 3 bases to trimming and J lost 1 base; unmatched junction nucleotides: 4. CDR1 is SGHRS and CDR2 is YFSETQ in the germline V gene. The CDR3 runs to 14 residues. The CDR3 reads CASSYTGDSYEQYF. The CDR3 bases are TGCGCCAGCAGCTATACAGGGGATTCCTACGAGCAGTACTTC.

This chain uses TRBV11-3 with TRBJ2-2; D possibly uses TRBD1 or TRBD2 (6 bases each). This CDR3 is 16 amino acids long. Germline loops: CDR1 SGHNT, CDR2 YENEEA. Trimming removed 5 bases at V and 0 bases at J, with 13 bases between. CDR3 coding DNA: TGTGCCAGCAGCGCAATGGGGGGCGCGAACACCGGGGAGCTGTTTTTT. Translating gives CASSAMGGANTGELFF.

The V and J genes are TRBV7-9 and TRBJ1-4; D is unresolved. Trimming shortened V by 2 bases and J by 4 bases, and 11 bases separated the two germline ends. In germline, CDR1 is SEHNR, CDR2 FQNEAQ (reference sequence). This CDR3 is 15 amino acids long. The CDR3 coding sequence is TGTGCCAGCAGCTTATTTACCGTGTATAATGAAAAACTGTTTTTT. This sequence encodes CASSLFTVYNEKLFF.

Turning to this clone: A far more abundant clone sits one base away, making this likely a read error. The chain employs TRBV4-2 and TRBJ1-1; D might be TRBD1 (6 bases). The germline V gene encodes CDR1 LGHNA and CDR2 YNFKEQ. The CDR3 is 16 residues long. CDR3 sequence reads: CASSQGDTHTNTKAFF. The CDR3 DNA reads as TGTGCCAGCAGCCAAGGGGACACTCACACCAACACTAAAGCTTTCTTT.

The chain has TRBV19 and TRBJ2-1, with TRBD2 identical over 16 bases. Germline-derived CDR1 and CDR2 are LNHDA and SQIVND (reference sequence). Losses at the gene ends were 6 bases for V and 9 bases for J; bases not matched to a gene: 11. The CDR3 extends over 17 amino acids. The CDR3 region is CASSVGTSGRAAFEQFF. The CDR3 bases are TGTGCCAGTAGCGTTGGGACTAGCGGGAGGGCCGCTTTTGAGCAGTTCTTC.

The DNA of the CDR3 is TGCGCCAGCAGCCAACAGACAGGCCAGAACACTGAAGCTTTCTTT. It is translated as CASSQQTGQNTEAFF. The rearrangement joins TRBV5-1 to TRBJ1-1; weak D call: TRBD1 (6 bases). The ends were cut back, 4 bases at V and 1 base at J, with 14 bases in the middle. The CDR3 has 15 amino acids. CDR1 SGHRS and CDR2 YFSETQ come from the germline V gene.

The table lists this clone with a count of one. The rearrangement joins TRBV19 to TRBJ1-3; D may be TRBD1 (5 bases). The length of the CDR3 is 15 residues. The ends were cut back, 6 bases at V and 5 bases at J, with 17 bases in the middle. Germline loops: CDR1 LNHDA, CDR2 SQIVND (reference sequence). The CDR3: CASSLGKGRRNTIYF. CDR3 DNA: TGTGCCAGTAGCCTCGGGAAGGGACGAAGAAACACCATATATTTT.

With regard to this clone: This sample also contains other DNA sequences that code for the same CDR3. V usage is TRBV27 and J usage is TRBJ2-3; D perhaps matches TRBD2 (6 bases). The CDR3 spans 13 residues. Looked up from germline, CDR1 is MNHEY and CDR2 is SMNVEV (reference sequence). Trimming removed 2 bases from V and 3 bases from J, with 6 bases in between. The CDR3 DNA is TGTGCCAGCAGTTTAGGGACTACAGATACGCAGTATTTT. As protein: CASSLGTTDTQYF.

Remarks on this clone: Other DNA variants within this sample encode the same CDR3. The chain is built from TRBV18 and TRBJ2-7, with a weak D call TRBD1 (6 bases). Trimming cost V 1 base and J 3 bases, with 7 bases left between them. Germline V gene sequence: CDR1 KGHSH, CDR2 LQKENI. The CDR3 consists of 13 residues. The CDR3 sequence is CASSPRDIYEQYF. The CDR3 coding sequence is TGTGCCAGCTCACCACGGGACATCTACGAGCAGTACTTC.

The V and J genes are TRBV19 and TRBJ1-3; D uncertain. Trimming took 5 bases from V and 0 from J, leaving 8 bases between them. Germline V gene sequence: CDR1 LNHDA, CDR2 SQIVND (reference sequence). The CDR3 has 14 amino acids. CDR3 sequence (DNA): TGTGCCAGTAGTCCAGGACTCTCTGGAAACACCATATATTTT. Translation: CASSPGLSGNTIYF.

This clone was picked up one time. The rearrangement links TRBV7-2 to TRBJ2-7, with D possibly called TRBD1 or TRBD2 (5 bases each). V was cut by 7 bases and J by 0 bases, with 7 bases left in between. The germline CDR1 and CDR2 sequences are SGHTA and FQGNSA. This CDR3 region has 12 residues. Here the CDR3 reads CASTGGSYEQYF. The DNA for the CDR3 is TGTGCCAGCACTGGGGGCTCCTACGAGCAGTACTTC.

J is TRBJ2-5 and V is TRBV7-2, with TRBD2 identical over 7 bases. The DNA end lines up better with TRBJ2-7; the J call may be wrong. This CDR3 spans 16 amino acids. The germline V gene encodes CDR1 SGHTA and CDR2 FQGNSA. The CDR3 coding sequence is TGTGCCAGCAGCCCACAACCAATGAGCGGGGTTCTCGAGCAGTACTTC. Encoded protein: CASSPQPMSGVLEQYF.

A few counts support this clone. This chain uses TRBV10-2 with TRBJ1-4; D gene ambiguous. With 7 bases removed from V and 13 bases from J, the gap between germline ends came to 22 bases. The CDR3 sequence is 14 residues long. CDR1 and CDR2 from the germline V gene are WSHSY and SAAADI. The CDR3 coding sequence is TGCGCCAGCAATCAGCCTCCCGAAATAATGGGACTGTTTTTT. This gives the protein CASNQPPEIMGLFF.

J is TRBJ1-2 and V is TRBV7-9; D is uncertain. This CDR3 has 14 amino acids. Trimming took 3 bases from V and 3 from J, leaving 11 bases between them. Germline loops: CDR1 SEHNR, CDR2 FQNEAQ (reference sequence). CDR3 nucleotides: TGTGCCAGCAGCTTGGCTGGGAATGACTATGGCTACACCTTC. It translates to CASSLAGNDYGYTF.